A single sample is the source of the 21 T cell receptor beta chains below, sequenced in a study of blood T cell repertoires in COVID-19. Some clones are missing from TCRdb's copy, which holds only in-frame ones; the method was immunoSEQ multiplex PCR. In the table there are over 150,000 clones, over 75% of which are singletons. Material: PBMCs or T cells enriched from blood (not recorded which). The receptors shown here come from a woman aged 45-59 years who had recovered from COVID-19.

This chain uses TRBV4-2 with TRBJ1-2; TRBD1 agrees at 8 bases. The CDR3 totals 15 residues. Losses at the gene ends were 3 bases for V and 4 bases for J; bases not matched to a gene: 7. Germline V gene data show CDR1 as LGHNA and CDR2 as YNFKEQ. The CDR3 protein is CASSQNRGEGYGYTF. CDR3 nucleotides: TGTGCCAGCAGCCAGAACAGGGGGGAAGGCTATGGCTACACCTTC.

The chain uses TRBV30 and TRBJ2-3; 7 bases match TRBD2. Germline assignment: CDR1 GTSNPN and CDR2 SVGIG (reference sequence). The CDR3 has 14 amino acids. With 0 bases clipped from V and 7 bases from J, the junction kept 7 bases outside the gene matches. CDR3 residues: CAWSVSAGAYTQYF. The CDR3 coding sequence is TGTGCCTGGAGTGTCTCTGCGGGAGCGTATACGCAGTATTTT.

The V gene is TRBV10-1, the J gene TRBJ2-7; TRBD1 aligns across 7 bases. CDR3 length: 15 amino acids. CDR1 and CDR2 (germline): WNHNN, SYGVQD (reference sequence). Trimming took 6 bases from V and 6 from J; bases not matched to a gene: 14. The CDR3 is CASSPRQGGALEQYF. As DNA, the CDR3 is TGCGCCAGCAGCCCGAGACAGGGCGGAGCGCTCGAGCAGTACTTC.

The chain recombines TRBV30 with TRBJ2-3, with 7 bases matching TRBD2. The CDR3 totals 14 residues. V lost 2 bases, J lost 3 bases, and 5 bases stayed unmatched. In germline, CDR1 is GTSNPN, CDR2 SVGIG (reference sequence). The CDR3 nucleotides read TGTGCCTGGAGTCCGGGGGGAGGGACAGATACGCAGTATTTT. Protein product: CAWSPGGGTDTQYF.

The V call is TRBV30, the J call TRBJ2-3; D not resolved. This CDR3 has 14 amino acids. Germline CDR1 reads GTSNPN; CDR2 reads SVGIG (reference sequence). V lost 2 bases, J lost 4 bases, and 13 bases lay in between. The CDR3 DNA is TGTGCCTGGAGTCCATCTTTGGGCGCAGATACGCAGTATTTT. Its translation is CAWSPSLGADTQYF. Together with reference TRBV30 and TRBJ2-3, the CDR3 gives the full variable domain: SQTIHQWPATLVQPVGSPLSLECTVEGTSNPNLYWYRQAAGRGLQLLFYSVGIGQISSEVPQNLSASRPQDRQFILSSKKLLLSDSGFYLCAWSPSLGADTQYFGPGTRLTVL.

This sequence joins TRBV18 and TRBJ2-5; 8 nucleotides match TRBD2. Germline V gives CDR1 KGHSH, CDR2 LQKENI. The CDR3 sequence is 13 residues long. With 5 bases clipped from V and 4 bases from J, the junction kept 3 bases outside the gene matches. The CDR3 reads CASSEGLAETQYF. DNA of the CDR3: TGTGCCAGCTCAGAAGGACTAGCAGAGACCCAGTACTTC.

The rearrangement joins TRBV6-5 to TRBJ1-2; D is undetermined. Germline CDR1 reads MNHEY; CDR2 reads SVGAGI. V was clipped by 4 bases and J by 4 bases, with 10 bases between them. The CDR3 spans 13 residues. CDR3 loop: CASSFSGGYGYTF. CDR3 nucleotide sequence: TGTGCCAGCAGTTTTTCTGGAGGCTATGGCTACACCTTC.

The rearrangement uses TRBV4-3 and TRBJ2-2; 7 bases agree with TRBD1. The CDR3 runs to 15 residues. With V trimmed by 2 bases and J by 5 bases, 5 bases remained unmatched. Germline values: CDR1 LGHNA, CDR2 YSLEER. CDR3: CASSQFLQGTGELFF. CDR3 sequence (DNA): TGCGCCAGCAGCCAATTCCTACAGGGGACCGGGGAGCTGTTTTTT.

The rearrangement joins TRBV11-2 to TRBJ1-1, with D maybe TRBD1 (6 bases). Trimming left V 5 bases short and J 1 base short, with 20 bases between. This CDR3 contains 17 residues. In germline, CDR1 is SGHAT, CDR2 FQNNGV. The DNA of the CDR3 is TGTGCCAGCAGCGTAATCCCAAACTTGGACAGGAACACTGAAGCTTTCTTT. Translated: CASSVIPNLDRNTEAFF. Full variable domain (outside the CDR3, taken from reference TRBV11-2 and TRBJ1-1): EAGVAQSPRYKIIEKRQSVAFWCNPISGHATLYWYQQILGQGPKLLIQFQNNGVVDDSQLPKDRFSAERLKGVDSTLKIQPAKLEDSAVYLCASSVIPNLDRNTEAFFGQGTRLTVV.

The J gene is TRBJ1-5, the V gene TRBV19; TRBD1 matches at 12 bases. The CDR3 consists of 17 residues. In germline, CDR1 is LNHDA, CDR2 SQIVND (reference sequence). V was pared by 6 bases and J by 0 bases, with 6 bases of the junction left unmatched. The CDR3 sequence is CASRSGQGAGSNQPQHF. The CDR3 nucleotides read TGTGCCAGTAGATCGGGACAGGGGGCAGGTAGCAATCAGCCCCAGCATTTT. The full variable domain, its missing parts supplied by reference TRBV19 and TRBJ1-5, is DGGITQSPKYLFRKEGQNVTLSCEQNLNHDAMYWYRQDPGQGLRLIYYSQIVNDFQKGDIAEGYSVSREKKESFPLTVTSAQKNPTAFYLCASRSGQGAGSNQPQHFGDGTRLSIL.

The chain joins TRBV7-2 to TRBJ2-2; the match to TRBD2 covers 7 bases. After removal of 3 bases from V and 3 bases from J, the junction contained 4 bases not matched to a gene. CDR1 is SGHTA and CDR2 is FQGNSA in the germline V gene. CDR3 length: 15 residues. The CDR3 DNA reads TGTGCCAGCAGCTTCGCTAGCGGATACACCGGGGAGCTGTTTTTT. Translation: CASSFASGYTGELFF.

The genes are TRBV5-5 and TRBJ1-4, with 10 nucleotides matching TRBD1. The V segment lost 0 bases and the J segment 8 bases; nucleotides outside the gene matches: 7. This CDR3 comprises 16 residues. Germline CDR1 and CDR2: SGHKS and YYEKEE (reference sequence). CDR3 DNA sequence: TGTGCCAGCAGCTTGGGAGTCGGGACAGGGGCGGAAAAACTGTTTTTT. Its translation is CASSLGVGTGAEKLFF.

The rearrangement links TRBV3-1 (or the pseudogene TRBV3-2) to TRBJ1-5, with TRBD1 identical over 10 bases. V dropped 4 bases and J dropped 4; count of bases not matched to a gene: 4. CDR1 is LGHDT and CDR2 is YNNKEL in the germline V gene (reference sequence). CDR3 length: 15 amino acids. DNA of the CDR3: TGTGCCAGCAGCCCCGGGACAGGGGATAATCAGCCCCAGCATTTT. Translating gives CASSPGTGDNQPQHF.

The genes are TRBV29-1 and TRBJ2-3, with D maybe TRBD2 (5 bases). CDR1 SQVTM and CDR2 ANQGSEA come from the germline V gene. Trimming cost V 0 bases and J 2 bases, with 9 bases left between them. The CDR3 contains 14 residues. The CDR3 is CSVEEVGLTDTQYF. In nucleotides, the CDR3 is TGCAGCGTTGAAGAAGTAGGACTCACAGATACGCAGTATTTT.

The V gene is TRBV11-3, the J gene TRBJ1-1, with no clear D. Germline V gene lookup returns CDR1 SGHNT and CDR2 YENEEA. Between the trimmed V and J ends, which lost 4 bases and 0 bases, there was a span of 12 bases. The CDR3 contains 15 residues. The DNA of the CDR3 is TGTGCCAGCAGCTATGGAGGACGGATGAACACTGAAGCTTTCTTT. Translation: CASSYGGRMNTEAFF.

This clone was seen only once. This chain connects TRBV13 to TRBJ2-2; D remains ambiguous. The CDR3 extends over 12 amino acids. Trimming shortened V by 3 bases and J by 6 bases, and 5 bases separated the two germline ends. Germline CDR1 reads PRHDT; CDR2 reads FYEKMQ (reference sequence). CDR3 amino acids: CASSFIAGELFF. CDR3 DNA: TGTGCCAGCAGCTTCATTGCCGGGGAGCTGTTTTTT.

The J gene is TRBJ2-2, the V gene TRBV5-1; D possibly corresponds to TRBD2 (6 bases). The CDR3 totals 18 residues. The V gene lost 4 bases and the J gene lost 1 base, with 20 bases spanning the gap. Germline CDR1 SGHRS, CDR2 YFSETQ. CDR3 region: CASSPDSGRPRNTGELFF. In nucleotides, the CDR3 is TGCGCCAGCAGCCCGGACTCGGGGAGGCCCAGGAACACCGGGGAGCTGTTTTTT.

V and J are TRBV19 and TRBJ2-3, with TRBD2 identical over 7 bases. Germline V gene sequence: CDR1 LNHDA, CDR2 SQIVND (reference sequence). The V and J ends lost 0 bases and 5 bases, in that order; junction bases with no gene match: 8. This CDR3 has 16 residues. The CDR3 DNA reads as TGTGCCAGTAGTATAGACCGAAGACTAGCCGAAGATACGCAGTATTTT. Residues: CASSIDRRLAEDTQYF.

This chain connects TRBV3-1 (or the pseudogene TRBV3-2) to TRBJ2-3; tentative D call: TRBD2 (6 bases). Germline loops: CDR1 LGHDT, CDR2 YNNKEL (reference sequence). This CDR3 has 22 residues. Deletions cut 1 base from V and 0 bases from J, with 29 bases between. The CDR3 protein is CASSQGGPGLHARAFSTDTQYF. The CDR3 coding sequence is TGTGCCAGCAGCCAAGGAGGACCGGGACTCCATGCGAGGGCCTTTAGCACAGATACGCAGTATTTT.

The chain carries TRBV7-2 and TRBJ2-5; 8 nucleotides line up with TRBD1. The J segment lost 3 bases and the V segment lost 5 bases, leaving 8 bases of the junction unmatched. Germline V gene lookup returns CDR1 SGHTA and CDR2 FQGNSA. The CDR3 sequence is 15 residues long. This chain's CDR3 is CASSPRGRVKETQYF. CDR3 DNA sequence: TGTGCCAGCAGCCCCAGGGGGCGGGTAAAAGAGACCCAGTACTTC.

The genes are TRBV9 and TRBJ1-3; D might be TRBD1 (6 bases). This CDR3 is 15 amino acids long. Germline V gives CDR1 SGDLS, CDR2 YYNGEE. V lost 3 bases to trimming and J lost 0 bases, with 10 bases between them. In nucleotides, the CDR3 is TGTGCCAGCAGCGCACAGACAGGCTCTGGAAACACCATATATTTT. It yields the protein CASSAQTGSGNTIYF.